This T cell receptor beta chain stems from a study of shared clonotypes between healthy human individuals. Study-wide background: Donors had three CD4 naive, three CD4 memory, two CD8 naive and one CD8 memory plate apiece.

CDR3 length equals 16 residues. The ends were cut back, 8 bases at V and 0 bases at J, with 16 bases in the middle. The germline gives CDR1 MGHRA, CDR2 YSYEKL. This clone was observed a single time. Its target is not known. Notes on the study in general: Non-shared clonotypes had lower generation probabilities than those shared by all four donors. It was only blood that was sampled, and tissue repertoires likely differ.

The data were produced by immunoSEQ multiplex PCR, yet TCRdb's version contains in-frame clones alone and is incomplete. The sample contains about 2.4 million clones, under 95% of which appear only once. This TCR was recovered from a man aged 18-30 years in good health. Some clones in this sample may be carry-over from other donors' samples. The chain recombines TRBV4-1 with TRBJ2-2, with D tentatively TRBD1 or TRBD2 (5 bases each). The sample was naive CD4+ T cells from PBMCs. Subset here: CD45RA+ positively selected. The CDR3 is CASGDSGTPNTGELFF. CDR3 nucleotides: TGCGCCAGCGGAGACTCCGGGACCCCGAACACCGGGGAGCTGTTTTTT.